Listed here are 14 T cell receptor beta chains from one sample, sequenced in a study of T cells in Graves' hyperthyroidism and ophthalmopathy. RNA transcripts yielded amplified TCR beta CDR3 regions. The HTBI primer set was used in a first-round RT-PCR of the TCR CDR3. TCRdb passed the multiplex PCR reads through MiXCR, listing each CDR3 protein once. This sample has roughly 500,000 distinct CDR3 sequences, with approximately 44% found just once. Sequencing was carried out using peripheral blood or thyroid tissue (not recorded which). The receptors stem from an adult woman with Graves' disease, either hyperthyroidism or ophthalmopathy (not recorded which).

This clonotype was observed a few times. The V call is TRBV11-2, the J call TRBJ2-5; 10 nucleotides agree with TRBD2. The CDR3 extends over 14 amino acids. The germline CDR1 and CDR2 sequences are SGHAT and FQNNGV. Losses at the gene ends were 6 bases for V and 5 bases for J; bases not matched to a gene: 6. CDR3 protein: CASRLAGVQETQYF. DNA for the CDR3: TGTGCCAGCAGGCTAGCGGGAGTCCAGGAGACCCAGTACTTC.

The gene calls are TRBV6-5 and TRBJ2-7; 8 bases match TRBD2. The ends lost 6 bases at V and 3 bases at J; junction bases unmatched: 10. In germline, CDR1 is MNHEY, CDR2 SVGAGI. The CDR3 length is 15 residues. The chain's CDR3 is CASSLRLANSYEQYF. CDR3 DNA: TGTGCCAGCAGCTTAAGACTAGCGAATAGCTACGAGCAGTACTTC.

This clonotype was seen at least ten times. J is TRBJ1-1 and V is TRBV12-3 or TRBV12-4; D not resolved. V was shortened by 5 bases and J by 5 bases, with 15 bases between the two germline ends. This CDR3 region has 14 residues. The CDR3 region is CASSPPSGETEAFF. The CDR3 bases are TGTGCCAGCAGTCCGCCCAGTGGGGAAACTGAAGCTTTCTTT.

This clonotype has just one count. A much larger clone sits a single nucleotide away, making a read error possible. The CDR3 is CASRRGYGVELFF. CDR3 DNA sequence: TGTGCCAGCAGAAGGGGATACGGCGTGGAGCTGTTTTTT. The J gene is TRBJ2-2, the V gene TRBV12-3 or TRBV12-4; maybe TRBD1 (5 bases). Deletions cut 6 bases from V and 10 bases from J, with 15 bases between. The CDR3 totals 13 residues.

This chain uses TRBV7-6 with TRBJ2-5; 8 bases are shared with TRBD2. This CDR3 region has 14 residues. V lost 6 bases to trimming and J lost 5 bases; unmatched junction nucleotides: 8. The germline gives CDR1 SGHVS, CDR2 FNYEAQ. This chain's CDR3 is CASRGAGEGETQYF. The CDR3 DNA sequence: TGTGCCAGCAGGGGAGCGGGAGAGGGCGAGACCCAGTACTTC.

This clonotype appeared many times. The chain carries TRBV20-1 and TRBJ1-3, with no clear D. The CDR3 is 19 amino acids. Per germline, CDR1 DFQATT and CDR2 SNEGSKA (reference sequence). V was cut by 2 bases and J by 0 bases, with 23 bases left in between. The CDR3 DNA reads TGCAGTGCTAGATCCCGGTCAGGCGGTCCCCTTTACTCTGGAAACACCATATATTTT. This gives the protein CSARSRSGGPLYSGNTIYF.

The chain combines TRBV20-1 with TRBJ1-2; no reliable D call. Deletions cut 5 bases from V and 3 bases from J, with 10 bases between. CDR1 is DFQATT, CDR2 SNEGSKA, per germline (reference sequence). This CDR3 has 12 amino acids. Here the CDR3 reads CSASRTDYGYTF. The CDR3 nucleotides are TGCAGTGCTTCCCGGACTGACTATGGCTACACCTTC.

This clonotype was seen a few times. The chain is built from TRBV29-1 and TRBJ2-7; 12 positions match TRBD2. Per germline, CDR1 SQVTM and CDR2 ANQGSEA. V was pared by 1 base and J by 6 bases, with 7 bases of the junction left unmatched. The CDR3 covers 15 residues. The CDR3 is CSVEGTSGKSGEQYF. CDR3 DNA: TGCAGCGTTGAAGGGACTAGCGGGAAGAGTGGCGAGCAGTACTTC.

This clonotype was detected many times. The chain links TRBV14 to TRBJ2-7, with 9 bases fitting TRBD2. Germline values: CDR1 SGHDN, CDR2 FVKESK. CDR3 length equals 16 residues. J lost 7 bases, V lost 4 bases, and 14 bases had no gene match. CDR3 coding DNA: TGTGCCAGCAGCCCCACCGGCGGGAGGGTTGTGGAAGAGCAGTACTTC. It is translated as CASSPTGGRVVEEQYF.

This chain joins TRBV5-1 and TRBJ2-5, with D perhaps TRBD1 or TRBD2 (6 bases each). The CDR3 loop spans 15 amino acids. The V and J ends lost 5 bases and 1 base respectively, with 15 bases between them. Germline-derived CDR1 and CDR2 are SGHRS and YFSETQ. The CDR3 DNA sequence: TGCGCCAGCAGTGGAGGGACATACCGCCAAGAGACCCAGTACTTC. Its protein product is CASSGGTYRQETQYF.

V and J are TRBV2 and TRBJ1-6; D remains unclear. V gave up 6 bases and J gave up 11 bases, with 20 bases separating them. Germline CDR1 and CDR2: SNHLY and FYNNEI. The CDR3 covers 15 residues. This chain's CDR3 is CASSDGGRASPPLHF. The CDR3 nucleotides read TGTGCCAGCAGCGACGGCGGGCGGGCCTCTCCACCCCTCCACTTT.

This clonotype was observed at least ten times. This chain joins TRBV12-3 or TRBV12-4 and TRBJ1-2; 7 nucleotides match TRBD1. V was pared by 6 bases and J by 6 bases, with 7 bases of the junction left unmatched. The CDR3 covers 13 residues. The DNA for the CDR3 is TGTGCCAGCAGCCCTACAGGGGTGCATGGCTACACCTTC. Its protein product is CASSPTGVHGYTF.

Of note for this clonotype: Germline is not matched at one junction end, which may reflect a read error. The J gene is TRBJ1-5, the V gene TRBV24-1; 10 bases are shared with TRBD1. The CDR3 is made up of 15 amino acids. The germline V gene encodes CDR1 KGHDR and CDR2 SFDVKD. CDR3: CAASSPGQGDQPQHF. CDR3 DNA sequence: TGTGCCGCCAGCAGCCCAGGACAGGGGGATCAGCCCCAGCATTTT.

The CDR3 protein is CASSEQEAGELFF. DNA of the CDR3: TGTGCCAGCAGTGAACAGGAAGCCGGGGAGCTGTTTTTT. The V call is TRBV2, the J call TRBJ2-2, with no clear D. Per the germline V gene, CDR1 is SNHLY and CDR2 is FYNNEI. There are 13 residues in the CDR3. The V and J ends lost 2 bases and 6 bases respectively, with 7 bases between them.